This is a list of T cell receptor beta chains from one sample in a study of technical replicates of blood from several donors. Some clones are missing from TCRdb's copy, which holds only in-frame ones; the method was immunoSEQ multiplex PCR. This sample yields approximately 81,000 clones, of which nearly 96% are seen a single time; roughly 0.34% belongs to the top ten. The sample was T cells isolated from PBMCs. The receptor set was obtained from a human donor in good health. The CDR3 runs from the conserved cysteine through the conserved F or W. The D gene is left open where the match is weak. Size tells how often a clone was seen (once, few, many) or the class of an expanded clone, and some rows leave it out.

TRBD2 | TRBJ2-1 | - | TRBV5-1 | TGCGCCAGCAGCTTGCGGACTAGCGGGAGCAATGAGCAGTTCTTC | CASSLRTSGSNEQFF
- | TRBJ1-4 | - | TRBV27 | TGTGCCAGCAGTTTGATAGCCCCCTTAGGGGCAACTAATGAAAAACTGTTTTTT | CASSLIAPLGATNEKLFF
- | TRBJ2-1 | - | TRBV6-6 | TGTGCCAGCAGTTATGGTCGTCAACAGGTCAATGAGCAGTTCTTC | CASSYGRQQVNEQFF
- | TRBJ2-3 | - | TRBV28 | TGTGCCAGCAGTTTATATGGCGGACTCACAGATACGCAGTATTTT | CASSLYGGLTDTQYF
- | TRBJ1-1 | once | TRBV15 | TGTGCCACCAGCAGAGGGGAGGGGATGAACACTGAAGCTTTCTTT | CATSRGEGMNTEAFF
- | TRBJ2-1 | once | TRBV4-3 | TGCGCCAGCAGCCAAGAGAACCAGGGGGGCCGTGAGCAGTTCTTC | CASSQENQGGREQFF
TRBD1 | TRBJ1-1 | - | TRBV7-3 | TGTGCCAGCAGTCCCCGACAGGGCGGAGAAGCTTTCTTT | CASSPRQGGEAFF
TRBD2 | TRBJ2-2 | - | TRBV5-1 | TGCGCCAGCAGCTCGACTAGCGGGAGTAGAGACGGGGAGCTGTTTTTT | CASSSTSGSRDGELFF
- | TRBJ1-5 | - | TRBV19 | TGTGCCAGTCAGGCAAACAGCCCTTCCAATCAGCCCCAGCATTTT | CASQANSPSNQPQHF
- | TRBJ1-5 | - | TRBV2 | TGTGCCAGCAGTGACACGAGGAATCAGCCCCAGCATTTT | CASSDTRNQPQHF
TRBD1 | TRBJ1-2 | - | TRBV7-8 | TGTGCCAGCAGCCTTGGGACAGCCGAGCCCTTCTATGGCTACACCTTC | CASSLGTAEPFYGYTF
- | TRBJ1-1 | - | TRBV7-9 | TGTGCCAGCAGCTTAATATCGGACAGCTATCGCGAAGCTTTCTTT | CASSLISDSYREAFF
- | TRBJ1-1 | - | TRBV9 | TGTGCCAGCAGCGTAGAAGGGGAGGACACTGAAGCTTTCTTT | CASSVEGEDTEAFF
TRBD2 | TRBJ2-7 | - | TRBV7-6 | TGTGCCAGCAGCAATAGACTAGCCGAACTTTACGAGCAGTACTTC | CASSNRLAELYEQYF
- | TRBJ2-7 | - | TRBV15 | TGTGCCACCAGCAGAAGCCGGGACAAACTATTCTACGAGCAGTACTTC | CATSRSRDKLFYEQYF
TRBD2 | TRBJ2-1 | - | TRBV5-1 | TGCGCCAGCGGTGAAGTAGCGGGAGTAGGTGATGAGCAGTTCTTC | CASGEVAGVGDEQFF
- | TRBJ2-2 | once | TRBV6-5 | TGTGCCAGCAGTAGGGGCACCGGGGAGCTGTTTTTT | CASSRGTGELFF
TRBD1 | TRBJ2-7 | - | TRBV27 | TGTGCCAGCGGGCCCGGGACAGGTAACTACGAGCAGTACTTC | CASGPGTGNYEQYF
- | TRBJ1-5 | - | TRBV7-2 | TGTGCCAGCAGCTTACAGGGACAGCCCCAGCATTTT | CASSLQGQPQHF
TRBD1 | TRBJ1-2 | - | TRBV7-6 | TGTGCCAGCAGCTTAGACGACAGGGGTTATGGCTACACCTTC | CASSLDDRGYGYTF
TRBD2 | TRBJ2-2 | - | TRBV10-3 | TGTGCCATCAGCTCTGCGGCGGGAGGGCGGGGCACCGGGGAGCTGTTTTTT | CAISSAAGGRGTGELFF
- | TRBJ2-5 | - | TRBV14 | TGTGCCAGCAGCCCAGGCGGGGAGACCCAGTACTTC | CASSPGGETQYF
TRBD1 | TRBJ1-4 | - | TRBV9 | TGTGCCACTAAGGACAGGCTTAATGAAAAACTGTTTTTT | CATKDRLNEKLFF
- | TRBJ2-7 | - | TRBV27 | TGTGCCAGCGCAGGGGATGACTCCTACGAGCAGTACTTC | CASAGDDSYEQYF
TRBD1 | TRBJ1-4 | - | TRBV30 | TGTGCCTGGAGGTCACAGGGGGTTGGGAAACTGTTTTTT | CAWRSQGVGKLFF
- | TRBJ1-3 | - | TRBV5-1 | TGCGCCAGCAGCTTGGGACAGGCCTCATCTGGAAACACCATATATTTT | CASSLGQASSGNTIYF
- | TRBJ1-5 | - | TRBV15 | TGTGCCACCAGCACCGGACGGGAAAATAATCAGCCCCAGCATTTT | CATSTGRENNQPQHF
- | TRBJ1-5 | - | TRBV27 | TGTGCCAGCAGTTTGAGGGCGCGCAATCAGCCCCAGCATTTT | CASSLRARNQPQHF
TRBD1 | TRBJ2-7 | - | TRBV5-8 | TGTGCCAGCAGCTTTGACAGGGGGTTAACCTACGAGCAGTACTTC | CASSFDRGLTYEQYF
- | TRBJ2-7 | - | TRBV6-1 | TGTGCCAGCAGTGAAGCTCTAGTGGCTTTTAGCTCCTACGAGCAGTACTTC | CASSEALVAFSSYEQYF
TRBD1 | TRBJ1-4 | - | TRBV4-3 | TGCGCCAGCAGCGAAGCCGTCGGGACAGAGAATGAAAAACTGTTTTTT | CASSEAVGTENEKLFF
TRBD2 | TRBJ2-7 | - | TRBV13 | TGTGCCAGCAGCGTAACCGGGACTAGCGGCGAGCAGTACTTC | CASSVTGTSGEQYF
- | TRBJ1-5 | - | TRBV18 | TGTGCCAGCTCACCGGTCAGGTCCGAGCCCCAGCATTTT | CASSPVRSEPQHF
- | TRBJ2-7 | - | TRBV5-8 | TGTGCCAGCAGCTTCAACAGGGCCCTCTTAGCCTACGAGCAGTACTTC | CASSFNRALLAYEQYF
- | TRBJ2-1 | - | TRBV30 | TGTGCCTGGAGTGTAGGTAGCTACTCCTACAATGAGCAGTTCTTC | CAWSVGSYSYNEQFF
TRBD1 | TRBJ2-2 | - | TRBV28 | TGTGCCAGCAGTTTAGGGACAGATGAGGGGGAGCTGTTTTTT | CASSLGTDEGELFF
TRBD2 | TRBJ2-3 | - | TRBV5-4 | TGTGCCAGCAGCCAAGATAGCGGGTTCACAGATACGCAGTATTTT | CASSQDSGFTDTQYF
- | TRBJ2-2 | - | TRBV11-3 | TGTGCCAGCAGCTTAGTAGTTGTTAAGCTGTTTTTT | CASSLVVVKLFF
TRBD2 | TRBJ2-3 | - | TRBV13 | TGTGCCAGCAGCTTAGAACTAGCGGGAATTGATACGCAGTATTTT | CASSLELAGIDTQYF
- | TRBJ1-2 | - | TRBV6-5 | TGTGCCAGCAGAGGACAAGCTAACTATGGCTACACCTTC | CASRGQANYGYTF
- | TRBJ2-7 | - | TRBV14 | TGTGCCAGCAGCCTTTTAACTAGCTCCTACGAGCAGTACTTC | CASSLLTSSYEQYF
- | TRBJ1-5 | - | TRBV6-5 | TGTGCCAGCAGCATTAATCAGCCCCAGCATTTT | CASSINQPQHF
TRBD2 | TRBJ2-1 | - | TRBV6-4 | TGTGCCAGCAGTGACTCGATAGCGGGAGTGGGTAGTGAGCAGTTCTTC | CASSDSIAGVGSEQFF
TRBD2 | TRBJ2-3 | - | TRBV6-4 | TGTGCCAGCAGTCCCTGGACTAGCGGGAGCACAGATACGCAGTATTTT | CASSPWTSGSTDTQYF
- | TRBJ2-2 | - | TRBV10-3 | TGTGCCATCCGGTCGACCGGGGAGCTGTTTTTT | CAIRSTGELFF
TRBD2 | TRBJ2-3 | - | TRBV10-3 | TGTGCCATCAGTGATGAGGGAGGGGCAGATACGCAGTATTTT | CAISDEGGADTQYF
TRBD2 | TRBJ2-1 | - | TRBV4-2 | TGTGCCAGCAGCCAAGTCGGGGGTCTTAGCGGGAGGGCCGATGTTGAGCAGTTCTTC | CASSQVGGLSGRADVEQFF
- | TRBJ2-3 | - | TRBV21-1 | TGTGCCAGCGGACTGACGTATAGCGGAATTAGCACAGATACGCAGTATTTT | CASGLTYSGISTDTQYF
- | TRBJ2-7 | once | TRBV5-1 | TGCGCCAGCAGCTTATCACCGGGTCTAGAGGTCTACGAGCAGTACTTC | CASSLSPGLEVYEQYF
- | TRBJ2-5 | - | TRBV9 | TGTGCCAGCAGCGTTTCACAGGGCCCGGGTGAGACCCAGTACTTC | CASSVSQGPGETQYF
TRBD2 | TRBJ2-2 | - | TRBV10-1 | TGCGCCAGGGTGGCTCTCTCCGGTAGGCGGGAGTCGGACACCGGGGAGCTGTTTTTT | CARVALSGRRESDTGELFF
- | TRBJ1-2 | - | TRBV6-4 | TGTGCCAGCAGTGAGTTTCCGGGTTCCTTTGGCTACACCTTC | CASSEFPGSFGYTF
- | TRBJ1-1 | - | TRBV13 | TGTGCCAGCTTCTTAGGCCCTCCCCCCACTGAAGCTTTCTTT | CASFLGPPPTEAFF
- | TRBJ2-7 | - | TRBV11-2 | TGTGCCAGCAGCCGCGACTATCCATACGAGCAGTACTTC | CASSRDYPYEQYF